Listed here is a single TCR beta chain. The antigen is undetermined. Other DNA sequences from this sample encode an identical CDR3 as well. The assay ran at deep level. Input per replicate PCR of unsorted PBMC was roughly 290 ng DNA, corresponding to 32,000 or so T cell genomes. The assay was immunoSEQ multiplex PCR, and TCRdb's table has in-frame clones only and misses some. The sample yields hundreds of thousands of clones, about four fifths seen once. The CDR3 spans 11 residues. V dropped 6 bases and J dropped 3 bases, with 6 bases sitting between them. In germline, CDR1 is SNHLY, CDR2 FYNNEI. This record comes from a study of shared clonotypes between healthy human individuals. Study as a whole: The cohort had two women and three men, ages 18 to 49.

Findings and caveats of the study: Donors were few, which limited the genetic and exposure-history diversity represented.

The rearrangement joins TRBV2 to TRBJ2-7; D gene unclear. Sequences were obtained from PBMCs. The clonotype comes from a middle-aged woman in good health. Some clones in this sample may be carry-over from other donors' samples. CDR3 residues: CASSPNYEQYF. The CDR3 nucleotides read TGTGCCAGCAGCCCCAACTACGAGCAGTACTTC.